The 31 T cell receptor beta chains reported below all come from one sample, sequenced in a study of OX40 agonist ivuxolimab in advanced cancers. Assay used: immunoSEQ multiplex PCR; TCRdb lists only in-frame clones, some missing. The sample has roughly 80,000 clones; just over 85% are singletons. This material consisted of CD4+ or CD8+ T cells sorted from blood, taken in a trial of the OX40 agonist ivuxolimab. These receptors all come from an adult with an advanced solid tumor such as melanoma, head and neck, liver or kidney cancer.

A note on this clone: Germline and junction disagree at one end, which may indicate a read error. J is TRBJ2-2 and V is TRBV12-5; 7 bases are a match to TRBD1. CDR3 length equals 14 residues. Germline V gives CDR1 LGHNT, CDR2 FRNRAP. The CDR3 spells CASALGQLTGELFF. In DNA, the CDR3 is TGTGCTAGTGCTTTGGGACAGCTCACCGGGGAGCTGTTTTTT.

This chain connects TRBV19 to TRBJ2-6; D not certain. Looked up from germline, CDR1 is LNHDA and CDR2 is SQIVND (reference sequence). V lost 2 bases, J lost 0 bases, and 8 bases lay in between. This CDR3 contains 16 residues. The CDR3 nucleotides read TGTGCCAGTAGTATACAGAGGAGCTCTGGGGCCAACGTCCTGACTTTC. Translation gives CASSIQRSSGANVLTF.

In this sample, this clone turned up a few times. This sequence joins TRBV19 and TRBJ1-5; no reliable D call. CDR3 size: 15 residues. Germline CDR1 reads LNHDA; CDR2 reads SQIVND (reference sequence). V lost 9 bases and J lost 1, with 16 bases in between. CDR3 DNA: TGTGCCAGCGTCTACCGGGAGAGAAGCAATCAGCCCCAGCATTTT. This sequence encodes CASVYRERSNQPQHF.

Only one count was recorded for this clone. The V gene is TRBV20-1, the J gene TRBJ1-2, with 10 bases fitting TRBD1. Trimming took 3 bases from V and 8 from J; bases not matched to a gene: 0. The CDR3 totals 11 residues. The germline V gene has CDR1 DFQATT and CDR2 SNEGSKA (reference sequence). The CDR3 loop reads CSARDRGGYTF. The CDR3, as DNA: TGCAGTGCTAGGGACAGGGGGGGCTACACCTTC.

This sequence joins TRBV29-1 and TRBJ2-3, with unresolved D. The germline V gene has CDR1 SQVTM and CDR2 ANQGSEA. Trimming left V 2 bases short and J 2 bases short, with 11 bases between. The CDR3 covers 14 residues. The CDR3 is CSVEKGIDTDTQYF. CDR3 nucleotide sequence: TGCAGCGTTGAAAAAGGGATCGACACAGATACGCAGTATTTT.

Notes on this clone: The sample carries other DNA sequences with the same CDR3. The V gene is TRBV5-1, the J gene TRBJ2-5; TRBD1 agrees at 10 bases. CDR3 length: 16 residues. Germline V CDR1 and CDR2: SGHRS, YFSETQ. V gave up 0 bases and J gave up 5 bases; unmatched junction bases: 7. The CDR3: CASSLGSGQGGETQYF. CDR3 sequence (DNA): TGCGCCAGCAGCTTGGGGAGTGGACAGGGGGGGGAGACCCAGTACTTC.

The V and J genes are TRBV7-9 and TRBJ2-3; TRBD2 agrees at 7 bases. The length of the CDR3 is 15 residues. V shed 6 bases and J 4 bases; nucleotides not matched to a gene: 10. CDR1 and CDR2 (germline): SEHNR, FQNEAQ (reference sequence). The CDR3 here is CASRGEGPGADTQYF. CDR3 bases: TGTGCCAGCAGGGGGGAGGGCCCGGGGGCAGATACGCAGTATTTT. The variable domain in full, completed from reference TRBV7-9 and TRBJ2-3, reads DTGVSQNPRHKITKRGQNVTFRCDPISEHNRLYWYRQTLGQGPEFLTYFQNEAQLEKSRLLSDRFSAERPKGSFSTLEIQRTEQGDSAMYLCASRGEGPGADTQYFGPGTRLTVL.

The chain couples TRBV5-4 to TRBJ2-5; D ambiguous. This CDR3 contains 14 residues. V was trimmed by 4 bases and J by 4 bases, leaving 14 bases between them. Germline V CDR1 and CDR2: SGHNT, YYREEE (reference sequence). CDR3 protein: CASSVGLATETQYF. The CDR3 coding sequence is TGTGCCAGCAGCGTGGGCCTCGCAACAGAGACCCAGTACTTC.

The chain is built from TRBV11-3 and TRBJ2-5; 8 bases match TRBD1. V lost 2 bases, J lost 4 bases, and 6 bases stayed unmatched. The germline CDR1 and CDR2 sequences are SGHNT and YENEEA. CDR3 length: 15 residues. In DNA form, the CDR3 reads TGTGCCAGCAGCTTAACCCAGGGGGCTTCAGAGACCCAGTACTTC. Its translation: CASSLTQGASETQYF.

The chain carries TRBV27 and TRBJ2-3; the match to TRBD2 covers 9 bases. This CDR3 is built from 17 residues. Germline CDR1 and CDR2: MNHEY and SMNVEV (reference sequence). J was trimmed by 4 bases and V by 4 bases; bases with no gene match: 12. The CDR3 sequence is CASSSSQRGALADTQYF. The CDR3 bases are TGTGCCAGCAGTTCAAGCCAGCGGGGGGCTTTAGCAGATACGCAGTATTTT.

The chain combines TRBV6-1 with TRBJ2-7, with TRBD1 matching over 7 bases. CDR1 is MNHNS and CDR2 is SASEGT in the germline V gene. The CDR3 consists of 13 residues. The ends lost 6 bases at V and 3 bases at J; junction bases unmatched: 5. The CDR3 nucleotides read TGTGCCAGCAGATCCGGGACAGTCTACGAGCAGTACTTC. Residues: CASRSGTVYEQYF.

This chain connects TRBV7-2 to TRBJ2-3, with D possibly matching TRBD2 (7 bases). The CDR3 is 18 amino acids. Between the trimmed V and J ends, which lost 3 bases and 4 bases, there was a span of 23 bases. CDR1 and CDR2 (germline): SGHTA, FQGNSA. CDR3 in DNA: TGTGCCAGCAGCTTGGGGTGGGGCGGGGGCCGAGGAGCAGATACGCAGTATTTT. It encodes CASSLGWGGGRGADTQYF.

This clone was recorded once. This rearrangement joins TRBV27 to TRBJ1-5, with 11 bases identical to TRBD1. The CDR3 has 14 amino acids. Losses at the gene ends were 5 bases for V and 7 bases for J; bases not matched to a gene: 4. Germline-derived CDR1 and CDR2 are MNHEY and SMNVEV (reference sequence). This chain's CDR3 is CASSGTGGTQPQHF. The CDR3 DNA follows: TGTGCCAGCAGTGGGACAGGGGGAACGCAGCCCCAGCATTTT.

The chain couples TRBV7-9 to TRBJ2-3; no definite D call. V was cut by 4 bases and J by 0 bases, with 11 bases left in between. The CDR3 contains 15 residues. Per the germline V gene, CDR1 is SEHNR and CDR2 is FQNEAQ (reference sequence). For the CDR3, the DNA is TGTGCCAGCAGCTCCCTCCCTCCTAGCACAGATACGCAGTATTTT. It specifies CASSSLPPSTDTQYF. The variable domain in full, completed from reference TRBV7-9 and TRBJ2-3, reads DTGVSQNPRHKITKRGQNVTFRCDPISEHNRLYWYRQTLGQGPEFLTYFQNEAQLEKSRLLSDRFSAERPKGSFSTLEIQRTEQGDSAMYLCASSSLPPSTDTQYFGPGTRLTVL.

The chain has TRBV5-6 and TRBJ1-1, with D possibly being TRBD1 (6 bases). Germline assignment: CDR1 SGHDT and CDR2 YYEEEE. The CDR3 runs to 14 residues. Trimming cost V 4 bases and J 2 bases, with 12 bases left between them. The CDR3: CASSATGANTEAFF. The CDR3 nucleotides are TGTGCCAGCAGCGCGACAGGAGCCAACACTGAAGCTTTCTTT.

The rearrangement links TRBV15 to TRBJ1-2; perhaps TRBD1 as D (6 bases). Germline CDR1 LNHNV, CDR2 YYDKDF (reference sequence). V was clipped by 1 base and J by 7 bases, with 19 bases between them. The CDR3 contains 16 residues. The CDR3 region has the DNA TGTGCCACCAGCAGAGTCGCGACAGGCGGAGCGTTTGGCTACACCTTC. It codes for CATSRVATGGAFGYTF.

CDR3 amino acids: CASSFVVEGYGYTF. The CDR3 nucleotides read TGTGCCAGCAGTTTCGTTGTAGAAGGATATGGCTACACCTTC. The chain carries TRBV28 and TRBJ1-2; D remains ambiguous. The length of the CDR3 is 14 residues. Between the trimmed V and J ends, which lost 3 bases and 5 bases, there was a span of 13 bases. Germline values: CDR1 MDHEN, CDR2 SYDVKM.

The chain is built from TRBV15 and TRBJ2-5, with D unclear. Deletions cut 0 bases from V and 6 bases from J, with 5 bases between. The germline CDR1 and CDR2 sequences are LNHNV and YYDKDF (reference sequence). The CDR3 runs 12 residues. The CDR3 here is CATSREQKTQYF. CDR3 DNA sequence: TGTGCCACCAGCAGAGAACAAAAGACCCAGTACTTC.

The chain is built from TRBV13 and TRBJ1-4; a possible D gene is TRBD1 (5 bases). CDR1 is PRHDT, CDR2 FYEKMQ, per germline (reference sequence). This CDR3 has 14 amino acids. V was cut by 1 base and J by 4 bases, with 7 bases left in between. CDR3 nucleotides: TGTGCCAGCAGCTTAGCCGGGGGTAATGAAAAACTGTTTTTT. Translating gives CASSLAGGNEKLFF.

V gene TRBV7-8 combines with J gene TRBJ1-2; D call uncertain. V was clipped by 5 bases and J by 0 bases, with 7 bases between them. CDR1 and CDR2 (germline): SGHVS, FQNEAQ. The CDR3 has 13 residues. The CDR3 sequence is CASSPSANYGYTF. CDR3 coding DNA: TGTGCCAGCAGCCCTAGCGCTAACTATGGCTACACCTTC.

CDR3 bases: TGTGCCAGCAGAACGACAGGAACCTACAATGAGCAGTTCTTC. Translated: CASRTTGTYNEQFF. This chain joins TRBV28 and TRBJ2-1, with D possibly being TRBD1 (6 bases). Germline V gene lookup returns CDR1 MDHEN and CDR2 SYDVKM. CDR3 length: 14 amino acids. With 6 bases removed from V and 2 bases from J, the gap between germline ends came to 11 bases.

The V and J genes are TRBV6-5 and TRBJ1-2, with D perhaps matching TRBD1 (6 bases). CDR1 MNHEY and CDR2 SVGAGI come from the germline V gene. Trimming removed 5 bases from V and 0 bases from J, with 10 bases in between. There are 14 residues in the CDR3. CDR3 coding DNA: TGTGCCAGCAGTGTACAGGGAGCTAACTATGGCTACACCTTC. It specifies CASSVQGANYGYTF.

The chain carries TRBV4-3 and TRBJ2-3, with D maybe TRBD2 (5 bases). Trimming cost V 0 bases and J 2 bases, with 9 bases left between them. CDR3 length: 15 residues. Germline V gives CDR1 LGHNA, CDR2 YSLEER. CDR3 amino acids: CASSQDNGNTDTQYF. For the CDR3, the DNA is TGCGCCAGCAGCCAAGATAACGGGAACACAGATACGCAGTATTTT.

This sequence joins TRBV5-1 and TRBJ2-1; D may be TRBD2 (8 bases). This CDR3 has 16 amino acids. Germline assignment: CDR1 SGHRS and CDR2 YFSETQ. V shed 3 bases and J shed 3 bases, with 16 bases lying between them. CDR3: CASSSGGGTVYNEQFF. The CDR3 nucleotides are TGCGCCAGCAGCTCCGGGGGGGGGACAGTCTACAATGAGCAGTTCTTC.

The V gene is TRBV15, the J gene TRBJ2-1; D gene uncertain. V was clipped by 6 bases and J by 9 bases, with 12 bases between them. CDR3 length: 12 amino acids. Germline V gene lookup returns CDR1 LNHNV and CDR2 YYDKDF (reference sequence). As DNA, the CDR3 is TGTGCCACCAGGCAGACCTGGGGTGAGCAGTTCTTC. Its protein is CATRQTWGEQFF.

V is TRBV19 and J is TRBJ1-1; possible D gene TRBD1, 5 bases. The V end lost 6 bases, the J end lost 0 bases, and 20 bases lay between the germline ends. Per germline, CDR1 LNHDA and CDR2 SQIVND (reference sequence). The CDR3 consists of 17 residues. The DNA of the CDR3 is TGTGCCAGTAGGAGAACCGGGGCGGGGACCGTGAACACTGAAGCTTTCTTT. It yields the protein CASRRTGAGTVNTEAFF.

The rearrangement links TRBV7-2 to TRBJ2-7; either TRBD1 or TRBD2 may fit D (5 bases each). The CDR3 is made up of 14 amino acids. Germline assignment: CDR1 SGHTA and CDR2 FQGNSA. The V and J ends lost 5 bases and 0 bases respectively, with 11 bases between them. CDR3 amino acids: CASSPGHSSYEQYF. CDR3 nucleotides: TGTGCCAGCAGCCCGGGGCATTCCTCCTACGAGCAGTACTTC. Together with reference TRBV7-2 and TRBJ2-7, the CDR3 gives the full variable domain: GAGVSQSPSNKVTEKGKDVELRCDPISGHTALYWYRQSLGQGLEFLIYFQGNSAPDKSGLPSDRFSAERTGGSVSTLTIQRTQQEDSAVYLCASSPGHSSYEQYFGPGTRLTVT.

CDR3 sequence (DNA): TGTGCCACCAGCAGATCTAGCCAAGAGACCCAGTACTTC. It is translated as CATSRSSQETQYF. V gene TRBV15 combines with J gene TRBJ2-5; no firm D call. The CDR3 runs to 13 residues. V lost 2 bases and J lost 1, with 5 bases in between. CDR1 LNHNV and CDR2 YYDKDF come from the germline V gene (reference sequence).

The chain combines TRBV5-4 with TRBJ2-2; D perhaps matches TRBD2 (6 bases). Germline V gene sequence: CDR1 SGHNT, CDR2 YYREEE (reference sequence). The CDR3 loop spans 16 amino acids. The germline V and J ends were trimmed by 5 bases and 6 bases, with 20 bases remaining between them. The CDR3 DNA follows: TGTGCCAGCAGGGCCGGGACTCCTGGAGGGCCCGGGGAGCTGTTTTTT. It codes for CASRAGTPGGPGELFF.

The chain links TRBV4-3 to TRBJ1-2; 8 bases are shared with TRBD1. From germline, CDR1 is LGHNA and CDR2 YSLEER. V shed 4 bases and J 8 bases; nucleotides not matched to a gene: 12. CDR3 length equals 15 residues. Written as DNA, the CDR3 is TGCGCCAGCAGCCGAGGACAGGGAGTAGTAGGCGGCTACACCTTC. This sequence encodes CASSRGQGVVGGYTF.

The chain combines TRBV28 with TRBJ2-1; D not resolved. V lost 5 bases to trimming and J lost 0 bases, with 11 bases between them. CDR3 length: 15 residues. Germline V gives CDR1 MDHEN, CDR2 SYDVKM. The CDR3 loop reads CASSKYQSSYNEQFF. CDR3 coding DNA: TGTGCCAGCAGTAAATACCAGAGCTCCTACAATGAGCAGTTCTTC.